Each of the 23 T cell receptor beta chains below was sequenced from the same sample in a study of cytomegalovirus exposure and HLA in healthy donors. PCR amplification relied on 60 Vbeta primers (plus 13 Jbeta primers). Here immunoSEQ multiplex PCR was the method, and the copy in TCRdb shows in-frame clones only, minus some. Counted here are 85,000 to 100,000 clones, over 65% occurring once; the ten biggest clones make up 16%. The sample was PBMCs. These TCRs come from a man aged 60 to 69 in good health and CMV-seropositive.

Notes on this clone: No conserved phenylalanine or tryptophan ends this CDR3, so it is likely a read error. The DNA is left out, because the CDR3 cannot be placed on it with certainty; the CDR3 is given as TCRdb lists it. The CDR3 spells CASSIVSGYLWV. V gene TRBV19 combines with J gene TRBJ1-1. The CDR3 numbers 12 amino acids, ends counted. From germline, CDR1 is LNHDA and CDR2 SQIVND (reference sequence).

The V call is TRBV14, the J call TRBJ2-7, with 8 bases aligning to TRBD1. The CDR3 has 15 amino acids. Germline lookup yields CDR1 SGHDN and CDR2 FVKESK. Losses at the gene ends were 4 bases for V and 5 bases for J; bases not matched to a gene: 10. CDR3 nucleotides: TGTGCCAGCAGCCTTATCGACAGGGGAACGGACGAGCAGTACTTC. Translation gives CASSLIDRGTDEQYF.

This rearrangement joins TRBV19 to TRBJ2-5; D is perhaps TRBD1 (6 bases). Germline lookup yields CDR1 LNHDA and CDR2 SQIVND (reference sequence). Between the trimmed V and J ends, which lost 8 bases and 13 bases, there was a span of 26 bases. The CDR3 consists of 14 residues. The CDR3 protein is CASSSSTVGAPRYF. The DNA for the CDR3 is TGTGCCAGTTCCAGTAGTACAGTGGGGGCCCCCCGGTACTTC.

This chain uses TRBV5-1 with TRBJ2-2; TRBD1 might be the D (5 bases). Trimming stripped 1 base from V and 3 bases from J, with 10 bases between. This CDR3 has 15 residues. Germline CDR1 SGHRS, CDR2 YFSETQ. CDR3 sequence (DNA): TGCGCCAGCAGCTTGCAAGGGGTCGACACCGGGGAGCTGTTTTTT. It codes for CASSLQGVDTGELFF.

The V and J genes are TRBV21-1 and TRBJ1-6; the table's D call, TRBD1, has no DNA check behind it. TRBV21-1 is classified as a pseudogene. This CDR3 comprises 16 residues. In DNA, the CDR3 is TGTGCCAGCAGCCCCGGGACAGGGATGTATAATTCACCCCTCCACTTT. Its protein is CASSPGTGMYNSPLHF.

V gene TRBV28 combines with J gene TRBJ1-1, with D tentatively TRBD1 (5 bases). Deletions cut 5 bases from V and 6 bases from J, with 16 bases between. The CDR3 loop spans 14 amino acids. Germline loops: CDR1 MDHEN, CDR2 SYDVKM. CDR3 bases: TGTGCCAGCAGTACCTTGTGGGGGGAACCTGAAGCTTTCTTT. This translates into CASSTLWGEPEAFF.

The chain carries TRBV5-1 and TRBJ2-2; D gene ambiguous. The CDR3 loop spans 14 amino acids. From germline, CDR1 is SGHRS and CDR2 YFSETQ. Trimming left V 0 bases short and J 3 bases short, with 6 bases between. CDR3 region: CASSLDFYTGELFF. CDR3 DNA sequence: TGCGCCAGCAGCTTGGACTTCTACACCGGGGAGCTGTTTTTT.

V is TRBV4-2 and J is TRBJ2-1, with 12 nucleotides matching TRBD2. Germline-derived CDR1 and CDR2 are LGHNA and YNFKEQ. The V and J ends lost 0 bases and 5 bases, in that order; junction bases with no gene match: 11. This CDR3 region has 19 residues. The CDR3 DNA sequence: TGTGCCAGCAGCCAAGAGCTACTAGCGGGGGGCCCACCCGACAATGAGCAGTTCTTC. This encodes CASSQELLAGGPPDNEQFF.

This clone was recorded a few times. This chain uses TRBV18 with TRBJ1-5; D is undetermined. V lost 5 bases and J 3 bases, leaving 11 bases between the germline ends. Germline V CDR1 and CDR2: KGHSH, LQKENI. The CDR3 spans 14 residues. This chain's CDR3 is CASSKRRDNQPQHF. CDR3 nucleotides: TGTGCCAGCTCAAAACGACGGGACAATCAGCCCCAGCATTTT. The complete variable domain, with remaining parts taken from reference TRBV18 and TRBJ1-5, reads NAGVMQNPRHLVRRRGQEARLRCSPMKGHSHVYWYRQLPEEGLKFMVYLQKENIIDESGMPKERFSAEFPKEGPSILRIQQVVRGDSAAYFCASSKRRDNQPQHFGDGTRLSIL.

This chain connects TRBV2 to TRBJ1-5; TRBD1 matches 7 bases. This CDR3 is 15 amino acids long. Germline-derived CDR1 and CDR2 are SNHLY and FYNNEI. Trimming cost V 6 bases and J 3 bases; bases outside gene matches: 8. Here the CDR3 DNA reads TGTGCCAGCAGAATCGGACAGGCGAACAATCAGCCCCAGCATTTT. Its translation: CASRIGQANNQPQHF.

The chain uses TRBV21-1 and TRBJ2-6; the table's D call TRBD1 went unverified against the DNA. TRBV21-1 is reported as a pseudogene. The CDR3 runs to 16 residues. The chain's CDR3 is CASRADRDSGANVLTF. CDR3 nucleotides: TGTGCCAGCAGGGCGGACAGGGACTCTGGGGCCAACGTCCTGACTTTC.

This chain uses TRBV30 with TRBJ2-2, with D hard to call. Germline V gene data show CDR1 as GTSNPN and CDR2 as SVGIG (reference sequence). V shed 7 bases and J shed 6 bases, with 15 bases lying between them. CDR3 size: 13 residues. The CDR3 loop reads CAFTSPRAGELFF. In nucleotides, the CDR3 is TGTGCCTTCACATCACCCCGGGCCGGGGAGCTGTTTTTT.

The rearrangement joins TRBV28 to TRBJ2-5, with 7 bases matching TRBD2. The germline V gene has CDR1 MDHEN and CDR2 SYDVKM. The CDR3 contains 15 residues. With 1 base clipped from V and 5 bases from J, the junction kept 7 bases outside the gene matches. The CDR3 DNA reads TGTGCCAGCAGTTTATTGGCTTTCGGGGGGGAGACCCAGTACTTC. Protein product: CASSLLAFGGETQYF. The full variable domain, completed using reference TRBV28 and TRBJ2-5, is DVKVTQSSRYLVKRTGEKVFLECVQDMDHENMFWYRQDPGLGLRLIYFSYDVKMKEKGDIPEGYSVSREKKERFSLILESASTNQTSMYLCASSLLAFGGETQYFGPGTRLLVL.

The J gene is TRBJ1-2, the V gene TRBV7-8, with 11 positions matching TRBD1. Germline CDR1 reads SGHVS; CDR2 reads FQNEAQ. The trim removed 1 base at V and 4 bases at J, leaving 2 bases unmatched. The CDR3 consists of 15 residues. The CDR3 DNA follows: TGTGCCAGCAGCTTAGGGACAGGGGGCGTCTATGGCTACACCTTC. Translation gives CASSLGTGGVYGYTF.

The V gene is TRBV7-3, the J gene TRBJ2-2, with D unresolved. The CDR3 is 11 amino acids. The germline CDR1 and CDR2 sequences are SGHTA and FQGTGA. Trimming shortened V by 5 bases and J by 6 bases, and 4 bases separated the two germline ends. CDR3 coding DNA: TGTGCCAGCAGCCTCTCCGGGGAGCTGTTTTTT. Translated: CASSLSGELFF.

The V and J genes are TRBV7-2 and TRBJ2-2, with a weak D call TRBD2 (5 bases). The V end was cut by 1 base, the J end by 4 bases, with 13 bases between. Looked up from germline, CDR1 is SGHTA and CDR2 is FQGNSA. The CDR3 is 16 amino acids. The CDR3 spells CASSLVAGRGTGELFF. CDR3 DNA: TGTGCCAGCAGCTTAGTTGCGGGTCGTGGCACCGGGGAGCTGTTTTTT.

V gene TRBV11-1 combines with J gene TRBJ2-1, with D perhaps TRBD1 (8 bases). CDR1 SGHAT and CDR2 FQDESV come from the germline V gene (reference sequence). CDR3 length: 16 amino acids. V lost 6 bases to trimming and J lost 2 bases, with 17 bases between them. CDR3 DNA sequence: TGTGCCAGCAGGGGGAGGGAGACAGGGGCCTACAATGAGCAGTTCTTC. It encodes CASRGRETGAYNEQFF.

V is TRBV6-5 and J is TRBJ2-5; TRBD1 aligns across 7 bases. CDR3 length: 13 residues. Germline CDR1 is MNHEY and CDR2 is SVGAGI. V shed 6 bases and J 7 bases; nucleotides not matched to a gene: 8. This CDR3 reads CASRSGQLGTQYF. In DNA, the CDR3 is TGTGCCAGCAGATCGGGACAGCTGGGGACCCAGTACTTC.

The gene calls are TRBV6-4 and TRBJ2-3; D gene uncertain. From germline, CDR1 is MRHNA and CDR2 SNTAGT. V lost 3 bases to trimming and J lost 0 bases, with 4 bases between them. CDR3 length equals 13 residues. The CDR3 DNA is TGTGCCAGCAGTGATCCTAGCACAGATACGCAGTATTTT. It codes for CASSDPSTDTQYF.

As concerns this clone: No conserved phenylalanine or tryptophan is present at the end of the CDR3, so a read error is the likely explanation. The V and J genes are TRBV2 and TRBJ1-2; 9 bases are shared with TRBD1. After removal of 4 bases from V and 5 bases from J, the junction contained 5 bases not matched to a gene. The CDR3 totals 14 residues. Germline V CDR1 and CDR2: SNHLY, FYNNEI. DNA for the CDR3: TGTGCCAGCAGTGTTAGACAGGGGGATTATGGCTACACCTCC. This sequence encodes CASSVRQGDYGYTS.

J is TRBJ2-7 and V is TRBV5-1, with D maybe TRBD2 (5 bases). The CDR3 covers 14 residues. V was trimmed by 4 bases and J by 5 bases, leaving 16 bases between them. Germline values: CDR1 SGHRS, CDR2 YFSETQ. CDR3 sequence: CASSRGLHWDEQYF. The CDR3, as DNA: TGCGCCAGCAGCCGAGGGCTGCATTGGGACGAGCAGTACTTC.

CDR3: CATRDRPIETQYF. DNA for the CDR3: TGTGCCACGAGGGACAGGCCGATAGAGACCCAGTACTTC. The chain is built from TRBV19 and TRBJ2-5; 8 nucleotides align to TRBD1. V dropped 10 bases and J dropped 4; count of bases not matched to a gene: 8. In germline, CDR1 is LNHDA, CDR2 SQIVND (reference sequence). The length of the CDR3 is 13 residues.

This chain links TRBV9 with TRBJ1-1; tentatively, D is TRBD1 (6 bases). Germline V gene data show CDR1 as SGDLS and CDR2 as YYNGEE. The V gene lost 3 bases and the J gene lost 0 bases, with 12 bases spanning the gap. The CDR3 is 15 residues long. As DNA, the CDR3 is TGTGCCAGCAGCGAGGGGCCAGGGGTGAACACTGAAGCTTTCTTT. This translates into CASSEGPGVNTEAFF.